What follows are 3 T cell receptor beta chains derived from one specimen sequenced in a study of T cell changes during pregnancy in multiple sclerosis. Libraries were prepared by immunoSEQ multiplex PCR; TCRdb keeps only in-frame clonotypes and omits some of them. Seen here are about 40,000 clones, around 90% observed once, and the top ten hold 7.8%. The source material was CD8+ T cells from peripheral blood mononuclear cells, sampled before pregnancy. Receptor source: a female donor with multiple sclerosis, enrolled in a pregnancy study.

The rearrangement links TRBV15 to TRBJ2-1, with D possibly being TRBD1 (5 bases). Germline CDR1 reads LNHNV; CDR2 reads YYDKDF (reference sequence). This CDR3 is 16 amino acids long. V lost 0 bases and J lost 3, with 12 bases in between. The CDR3 spells CATSRDSPGNYNEQFF. Here the CDR3 DNA reads TGTGCCACCAGCAGAGATTCGCCAGGGAACTACAATGAGCAGTTCTTC.

This chain connects TRBV27 to TRBJ2-3, with D maybe TRBD2 (6 bases). Germline CDR1 and CDR2: MNHEY and SMNVEV (reference sequence). The CDR3 covers 14 residues. Between the trimmed V and J ends, which lost 8 bases and 5 bases, there was a span of 17 bases. CDR3 in amino acids: CASGTTRRVDTQYF. In DNA, the CDR3 is TGTGCCAGCGGTACTACCCGGAGGGTAGATACGCAGTATTTT.

V gene TRBV2 combines with J gene TRBJ2-7; 8 nucleotides line up with TRBD1. The germline gives CDR1 SNHLY, CDR2 FYNNEI. The V segment lost 5 bases and the J segment 3 bases; nucleotides outside the gene matches: 9. This CDR3 comprises 15 residues. The chain's CDR3 is CASSQNWGQDYEQYF. The CDR3 nucleotides read TGTGCCAGCAGTCAGAATTGGGGACAGGACTACGAGCAGTACTTC.